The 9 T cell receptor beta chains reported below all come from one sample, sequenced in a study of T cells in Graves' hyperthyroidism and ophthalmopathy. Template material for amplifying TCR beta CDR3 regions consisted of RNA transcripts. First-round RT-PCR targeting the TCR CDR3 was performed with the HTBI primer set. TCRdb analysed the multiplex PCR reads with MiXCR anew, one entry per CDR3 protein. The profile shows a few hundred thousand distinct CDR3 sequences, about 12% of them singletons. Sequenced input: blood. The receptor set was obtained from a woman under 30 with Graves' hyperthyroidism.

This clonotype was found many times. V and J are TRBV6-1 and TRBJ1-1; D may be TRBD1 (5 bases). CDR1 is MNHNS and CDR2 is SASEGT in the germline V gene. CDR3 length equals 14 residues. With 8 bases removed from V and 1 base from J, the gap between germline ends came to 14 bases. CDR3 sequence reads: CASGYAGGNTEAFF. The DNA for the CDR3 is TGTGCCAGCGGCTACGCGGGGGGGAACACTGAAGCTTTCTTT.

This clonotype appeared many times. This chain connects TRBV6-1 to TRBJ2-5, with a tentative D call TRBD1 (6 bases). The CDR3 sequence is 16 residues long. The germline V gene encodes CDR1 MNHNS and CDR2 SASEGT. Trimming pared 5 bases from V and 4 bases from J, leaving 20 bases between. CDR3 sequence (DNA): TGTGCCAGCAGTCGACAGGTTCGCCCCCTTCGAGAGACCCAGTACTTC. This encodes CASSRQVRPLRETQYF.

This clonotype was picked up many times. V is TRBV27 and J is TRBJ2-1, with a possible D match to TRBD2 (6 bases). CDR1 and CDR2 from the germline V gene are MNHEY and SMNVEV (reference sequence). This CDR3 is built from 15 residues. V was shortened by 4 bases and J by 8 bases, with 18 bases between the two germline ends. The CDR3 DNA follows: TGTGCCAGCAGTTCGGAGGTCGGGAGTTGGGATGAGCAGTTCTTC. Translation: CASSSEVGSWDEQFF.

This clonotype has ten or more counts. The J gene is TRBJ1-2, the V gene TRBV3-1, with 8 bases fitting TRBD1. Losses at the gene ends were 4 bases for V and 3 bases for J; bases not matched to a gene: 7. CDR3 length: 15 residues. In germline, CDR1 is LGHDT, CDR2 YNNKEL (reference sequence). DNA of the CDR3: TGTGCCAGCAGCCGAAGACAGGGGATCGACTATGGCTACACCTTC. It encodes CASSRRQGIDYGYTF.

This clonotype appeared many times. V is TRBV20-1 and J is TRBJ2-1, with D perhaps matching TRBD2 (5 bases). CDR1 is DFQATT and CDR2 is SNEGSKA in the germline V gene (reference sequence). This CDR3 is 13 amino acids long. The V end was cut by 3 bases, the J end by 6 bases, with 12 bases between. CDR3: CSARARTFNEQFF. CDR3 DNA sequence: TGCAGTGCTAGGGCTAGGACTTTCAATGAGCAGTTCTTC.

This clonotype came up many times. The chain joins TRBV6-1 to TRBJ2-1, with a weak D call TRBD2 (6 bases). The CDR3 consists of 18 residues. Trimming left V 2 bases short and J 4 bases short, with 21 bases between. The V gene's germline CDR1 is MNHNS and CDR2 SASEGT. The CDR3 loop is CASSEFSAGIANYNEQFF. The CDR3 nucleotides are TGTGCCAGCAGTGAATTTTCGGCGGGGATAGCCAATTACAATGAGCAGTTCTTC.

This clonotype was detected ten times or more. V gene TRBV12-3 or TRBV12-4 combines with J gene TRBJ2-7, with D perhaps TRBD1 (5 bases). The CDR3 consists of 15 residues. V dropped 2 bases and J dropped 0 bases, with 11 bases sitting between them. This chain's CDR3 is CASSLRGLASYEQYF. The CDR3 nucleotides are TGTGCCAGCAGTTTAAGGGGTTTGGCCTCCTACGAGCAGTACTTC.

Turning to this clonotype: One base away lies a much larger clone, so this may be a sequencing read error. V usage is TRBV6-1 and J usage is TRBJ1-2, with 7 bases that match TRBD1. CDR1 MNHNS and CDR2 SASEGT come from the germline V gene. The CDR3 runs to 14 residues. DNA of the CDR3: TGTGCCAACAGTTCCACAGGGGTTCCTTGGGGCTACACCTTC. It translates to CANSSTGVPWGYTF.

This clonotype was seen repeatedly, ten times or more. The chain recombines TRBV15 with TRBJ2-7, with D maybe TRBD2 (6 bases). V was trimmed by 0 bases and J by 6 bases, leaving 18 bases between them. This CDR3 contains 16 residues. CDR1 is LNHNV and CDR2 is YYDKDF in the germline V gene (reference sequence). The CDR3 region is CATSREGGHRVAEQYF. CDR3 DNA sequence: TGTGCCACCAGCAGAGAGGGAGGACATCGGGTCGCCGAGCAGTACTTC.